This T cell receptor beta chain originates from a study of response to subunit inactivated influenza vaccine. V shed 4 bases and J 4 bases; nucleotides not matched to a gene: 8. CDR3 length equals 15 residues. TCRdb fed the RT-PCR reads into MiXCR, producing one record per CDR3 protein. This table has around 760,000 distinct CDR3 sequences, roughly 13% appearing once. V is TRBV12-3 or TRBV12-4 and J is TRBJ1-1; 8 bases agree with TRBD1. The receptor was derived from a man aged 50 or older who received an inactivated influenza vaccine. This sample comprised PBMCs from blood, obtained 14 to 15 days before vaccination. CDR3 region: CASSSSGTGRTEAFF. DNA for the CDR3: TGTGCCAGCAGTTCATCCGGGACAGGTCGCACTGAAGCTTTCTTT.